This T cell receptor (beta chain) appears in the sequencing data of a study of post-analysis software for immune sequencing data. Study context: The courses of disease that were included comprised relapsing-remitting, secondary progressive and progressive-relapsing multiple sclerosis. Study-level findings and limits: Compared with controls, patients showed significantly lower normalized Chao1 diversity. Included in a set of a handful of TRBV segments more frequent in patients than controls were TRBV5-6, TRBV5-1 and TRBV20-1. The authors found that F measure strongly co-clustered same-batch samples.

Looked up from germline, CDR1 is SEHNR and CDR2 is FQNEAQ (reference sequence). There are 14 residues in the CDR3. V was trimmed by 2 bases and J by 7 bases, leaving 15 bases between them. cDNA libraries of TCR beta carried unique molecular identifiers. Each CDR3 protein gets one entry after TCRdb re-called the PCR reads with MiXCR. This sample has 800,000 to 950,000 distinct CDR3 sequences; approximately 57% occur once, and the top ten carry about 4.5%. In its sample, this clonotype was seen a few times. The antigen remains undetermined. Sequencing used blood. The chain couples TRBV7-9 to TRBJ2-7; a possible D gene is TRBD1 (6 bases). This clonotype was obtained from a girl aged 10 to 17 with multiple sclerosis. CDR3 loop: CASSLRDTNGEQYF. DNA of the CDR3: TGTGCCAGCAGCTTACGGGACACCAACGGGGAGCAGTACTTC. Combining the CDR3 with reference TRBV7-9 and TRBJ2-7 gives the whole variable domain DTGVSQNPRHKITKRGQNVTFRCDPISEHNRLYWYRQTLGQGPEFLTYFQNEAQLEKSRLLSDRFSAERPKGSFSTLEIQRTEQGDSAMYLCASSLRDTNGEQYFGPGTRLTVT.